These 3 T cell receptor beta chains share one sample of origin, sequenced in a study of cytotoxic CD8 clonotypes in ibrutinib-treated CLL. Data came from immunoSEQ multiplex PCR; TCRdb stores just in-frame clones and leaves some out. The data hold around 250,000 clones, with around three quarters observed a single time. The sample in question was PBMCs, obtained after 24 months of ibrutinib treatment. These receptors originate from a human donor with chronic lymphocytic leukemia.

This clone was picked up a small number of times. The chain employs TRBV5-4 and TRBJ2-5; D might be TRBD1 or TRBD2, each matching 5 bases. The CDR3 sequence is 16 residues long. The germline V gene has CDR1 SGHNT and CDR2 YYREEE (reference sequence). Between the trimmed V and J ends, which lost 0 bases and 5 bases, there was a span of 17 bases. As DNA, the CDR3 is TGTGCCAGCAGCTTGGGGGACCGACAATTTGGGGAGACCCAGTACTTC. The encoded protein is CASSLGDRQFGETQYF. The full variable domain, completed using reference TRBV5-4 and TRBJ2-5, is ETGVTQSPTHLIKTRGQQVTLRCSSQSGHNTVSWYQQALGQGPQFIFQYYREEENGRGNFPPRFSGLQFPNYSSELNVNALELDDSALYLCASSLGDRQFGETQYFGPGTRLLVL.

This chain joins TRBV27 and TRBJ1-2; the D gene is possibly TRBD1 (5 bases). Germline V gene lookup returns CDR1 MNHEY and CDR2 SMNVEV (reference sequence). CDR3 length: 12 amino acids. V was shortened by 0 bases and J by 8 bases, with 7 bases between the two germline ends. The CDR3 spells CASSLSGEGYTF. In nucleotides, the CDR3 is TGTGCCAGCAGTTTATCGGGGGAAGGCTACACCTTC.

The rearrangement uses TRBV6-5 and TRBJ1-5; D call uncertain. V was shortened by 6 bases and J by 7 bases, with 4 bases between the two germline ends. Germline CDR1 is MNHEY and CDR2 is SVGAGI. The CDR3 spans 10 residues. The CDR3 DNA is TGTGCCAGCAGCCCCCAGCCCCAGCATTTT. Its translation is CASSPQPQHF.